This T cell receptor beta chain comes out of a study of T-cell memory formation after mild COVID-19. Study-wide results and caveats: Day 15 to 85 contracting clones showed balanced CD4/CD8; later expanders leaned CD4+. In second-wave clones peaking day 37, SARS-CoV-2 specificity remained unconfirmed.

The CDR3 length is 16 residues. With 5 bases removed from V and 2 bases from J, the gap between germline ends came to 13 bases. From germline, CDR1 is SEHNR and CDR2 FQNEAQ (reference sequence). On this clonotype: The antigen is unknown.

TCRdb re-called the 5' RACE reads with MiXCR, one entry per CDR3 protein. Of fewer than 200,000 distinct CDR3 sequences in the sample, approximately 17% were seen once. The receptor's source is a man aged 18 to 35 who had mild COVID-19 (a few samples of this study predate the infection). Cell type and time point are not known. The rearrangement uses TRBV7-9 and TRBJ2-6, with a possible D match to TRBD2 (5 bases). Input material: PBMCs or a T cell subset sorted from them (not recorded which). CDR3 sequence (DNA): TGTGCCAGCAGCCTGTTCGGGAACCCTGGGGCCAACGTCCTGACTTTC. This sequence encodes CASSLFGNPGANVLTF.